This TCR beta chain is drawn from a study of identical twins. Broader study findings: Insertions were reduced in abundant cord blood beta clonotypes but not in memory repertoires. Conclusions rested on cross-sectional statistics rather than following the same donors.

Template switching supplied a universal primer site; unique molecular identifiers were carried on the cDNA. In TCRdb, the 5' RACE reads were re-called with MiXCR into one record per CDR3 protein. The sample has hundreds of thousands of distinct CDR3 sequences, roughly an eighth seen once. Ten or more counts support this clonotype. Antigen: not known. The CDR3 consists of 16 residues. Germline CDR1 reads SEHNR; CDR2 reads FQNEAQ (reference sequence). The V segment lost 6 bases and the J segment 7 bases; nucleotides outside the gene matches: 8. This sample was shared with a second study, whose subject was yellow fever vaccine responses in identical twins.

This chain uses TRBV7-9 with TRBJ2-1; 14 bases agree with TRBD2. This TCR was sampled from a woman between 18 and 29 years old in good health. Sequences were obtained from PBMCs. The CDR3 reads CASSLGLAGVDNEQFF. Here the CDR3 DNA reads TGTGCCAGCAGTTTGGGACTAGCGGGAGTGGATAATGAGCAGTTCTTC.